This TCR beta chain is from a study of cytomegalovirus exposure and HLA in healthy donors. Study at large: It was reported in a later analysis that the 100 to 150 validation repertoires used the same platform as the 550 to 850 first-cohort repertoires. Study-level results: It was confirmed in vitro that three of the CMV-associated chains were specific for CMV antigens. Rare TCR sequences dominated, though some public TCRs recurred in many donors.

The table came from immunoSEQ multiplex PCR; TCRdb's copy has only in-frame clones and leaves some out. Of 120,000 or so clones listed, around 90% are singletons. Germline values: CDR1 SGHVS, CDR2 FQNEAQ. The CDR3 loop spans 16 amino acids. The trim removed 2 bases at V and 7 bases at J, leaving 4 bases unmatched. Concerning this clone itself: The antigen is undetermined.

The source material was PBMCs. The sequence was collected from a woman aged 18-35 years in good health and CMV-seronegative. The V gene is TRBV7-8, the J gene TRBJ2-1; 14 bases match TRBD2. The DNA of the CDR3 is TGTGCCAGCAGCTTAAGTCGGACTAGCGGGAGGAATGAGCAGTTCTTC. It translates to CASSLSRTSGRNEQFF.